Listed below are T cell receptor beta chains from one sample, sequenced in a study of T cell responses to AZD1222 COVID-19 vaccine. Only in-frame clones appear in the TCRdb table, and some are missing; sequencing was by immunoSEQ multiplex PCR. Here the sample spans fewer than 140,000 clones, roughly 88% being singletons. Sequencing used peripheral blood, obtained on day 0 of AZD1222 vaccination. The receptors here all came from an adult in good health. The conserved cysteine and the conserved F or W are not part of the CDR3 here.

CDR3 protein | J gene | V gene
ASSKLFPDDTGELF | TRBJ2-2 | TRBV21-1
ASSDLAGATGANVLT | TRBJ2-6 | TRBV6-1
ASSPGLAAYEQY | TRBJ2-7 | TRBV18
ASSQDRVGGLF | TRBJ2-1 | TRBV4-1
ASSAPGWTYEQY | TRBJ2-7 | TRBV19
ASSYDVGEKLF | TRBJ1-4 | TRBV7-9
ASSLQGAGQETQY | TRBJ2-5 | TRBV2
ASSLGLAAYNEQF | TRBJ2-1 | TRBV6-2/TRBV6-3
ASSVAGTSGPLGIQY | TRBJ2-4 | TRBV9
ASSLGREAF | TRBJ1-1 | TRBV12-3/TRBV12-4
ASSPRDQGVANTGELF | TRBJ2-2 | TRBV18
ASSEQVGYGYT | TRBJ1-2 | TRBV21-1
ASSESLMNTEAF | TRBJ1-1 | TRBV25-1
ASSIEGLFSNQPQH | TRBJ1-5 | TRBV19
ASSPSYGTQINYGYT | TRBJ1-2 | TRBV18
ASSLGQGTVGGYT | TRBJ1-2 | TRBV7-6
ASSPQGGGPGKQPQH | TRBJ1-5 | TRBV4-2
ASSFEVSGNTIY | TRBJ1-3 | TRBV28
ASSQRSGQPQH | TRBJ1-5 | TRBV6-5
ASSLRDNQPQH | TRBJ1-5 | TRBV7-2
ASNRNRGYRPQH | TRBJ1-5 | TRBV6-4
ASGGGVTLGNTIY | TRBJ1-3 | TRBV12-5
ASSRTQADQPQH | TRBJ1-5 | TRBV3-1/TRBV3-2
ASSLLSSNQPQH | TRBJ1-5 | TRBV28
ASSEGLRGPLH | TRBJ1-6 | TRBV10-1
ASSFMPYRGSGNTIY | TRBJ1-3 | TRBV28
ATSRDLAGNTGELF | TRBJ2-2 | TRBV15
SVASGAYNEQF | TRBJ2-1 | TRBV29-1
ASSLGRQNDEQY | TRBJ2-7 | TRBV11-3
ASSLRSNTEAF | TRBJ1-1 | TRBV11-2
ASSESWGALNQPQH | TRBJ1-5 | TRBV10-2
ASSLAGGASGANVLT | TRBJ2-6 | TRBV5-1
ATSRDLEGYT | TRBJ1-2 | TRBV15
ASSSGPAGSTDTQY | TRBJ2-3 | TRBV7-6
ASGRGEETQY | TRBJ2-5 | TRBV7-9
ASSRVANTGELF | TRBJ2-2 | TRBV11-2
ASRDLTGRSNQPQH | TRBJ1-5 | TRBV2
ASSVIGLAGNEQF | TRBJ2-1 | TRBV5-1
ASSFGLAGGSSYEQY | TRBJ2-7 | TRBV5-1
ASSRPGLYYNEQF | TRBJ2-1 | TRBV19
ASSGMPTIGGELF | TRBJ2-2 | TRBV2
ASKWAPTCTGELF | TRBJ2-2 | TRBV23-1
ASSLAGPAGYGYT | TRBJ1-2 | TRBV5-4
ASSLAGQVMNTEAF | TRBJ1-1 | TRBV13
ASSFGTSVLETQY | TRBJ2-5 | TRBV27
ASSLSQGAEAF | TRBJ1-1 | TRBV28
ASSPPPGNTGELF | TRBJ2-2 | TRBV7-8
ASSLGTGNTEAF | TRBJ1-1 | TRBV5-1
ASSLWTANYGYT | TRBJ1-2 | TRBV5-1
ASSHFQTGLNTEAF | TRBJ1-1 | TRBV4-1
ASTPGDIHGYT | TRBJ1-2 | TRBV9
ASSSGQGADEQY | TRBJ2-7 | TRBV5-1
ASSRPRDRDYGYT | TRBJ1-2 | TRBV6-6
ASSGGGSTSYEQY | TRBJ2-7 | TRBV5-1